This TCR beta chain was identified during a study of identical twins. Per the germline V gene, CDR1 is SSHAT and CDR2 is FNYEAQ (reference sequence). The length of the CDR3 is 15 residues. Findings and limits, study-wide: Twins shared out-of-frame alpha sequences with excess low generation probability. Within monozygotic twins, out-of-frame TCR alpha sharing was underestimated by the models.

TCRdb independently ran MiXCR on the 5' RACE reads; one entry per CDR3 protein. The repertoire holds more than 600,000 distinct CDR3 sequences, about 20% seen once, with roughly 13% in the top ten. As regards this clonotype: Its antigen is not known. A junction boundary mismatches the germline segment, possibly from a read error.

In addition, the sample was reused for a study of T cells expressing NK-cell markers.

Sequencing was performed on PBMCs. V gene TRBV7-7 combines with J gene TRBJ2-1; 7 bases agree with TRBD1. The TCR sequence derives from a woman between 18 and 29 years old in good health. The DNA for the CDR3 is TGTGCTAGCAGCCCCATTCGACAGGGTCAAGGGGAGCAGTTCTTC. Its protein is CASSPIRQGQGEQFF.